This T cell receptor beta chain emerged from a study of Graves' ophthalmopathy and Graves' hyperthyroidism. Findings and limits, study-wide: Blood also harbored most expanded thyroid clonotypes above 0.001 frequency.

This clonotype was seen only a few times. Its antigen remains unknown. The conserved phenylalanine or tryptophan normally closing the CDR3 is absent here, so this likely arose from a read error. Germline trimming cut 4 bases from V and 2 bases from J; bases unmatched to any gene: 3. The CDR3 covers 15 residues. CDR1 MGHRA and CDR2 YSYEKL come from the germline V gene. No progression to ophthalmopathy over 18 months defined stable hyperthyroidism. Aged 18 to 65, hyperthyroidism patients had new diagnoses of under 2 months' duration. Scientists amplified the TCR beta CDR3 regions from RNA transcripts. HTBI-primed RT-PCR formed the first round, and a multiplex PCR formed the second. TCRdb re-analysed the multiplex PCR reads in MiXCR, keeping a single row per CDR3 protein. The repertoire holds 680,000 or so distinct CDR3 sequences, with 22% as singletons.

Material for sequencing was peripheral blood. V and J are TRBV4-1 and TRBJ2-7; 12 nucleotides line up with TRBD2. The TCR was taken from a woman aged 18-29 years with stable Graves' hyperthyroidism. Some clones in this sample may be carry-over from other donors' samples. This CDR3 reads CASSPASGGAYEQYL. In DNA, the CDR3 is TGCGCCAGCAGCCCGGCTAGCGGGGGGGCCTACGAGCAGTACCTC.